Below, 29 T cell receptor beta chains from the same sample are listed, as sequenced in a study of PD-1 blockade in classical Hodgkin lymphoma. Sequenced by immunoSEQ multiplex PCR; TCRdb stores in-frame clones only, minus some. The sample comprises about 32,000 clones, 75% to 85% of which are singletons, and approximately 35% rests with the top ten. Relapse was seen in all patients after autologous stem cell transplantation, and brentuximab vedotin exposure was variable. Sequenced here: peripheral blood mononuclear cells (PBMCs), sampled at baseline. The receptors derive from a human donor with classical Hodgkin lymphoma.

The chain joins TRBV7-2 to TRBJ2-1; the match to TRBD2 covers 7 bases. The V gene end was trimmed by 4 bases and the J gene end by 3 bases; junction bases not matched to a gene: 9. The CDR3 runs 16 residues. Germline values: CDR1 SGHTA, CDR2 FQGNSA. The CDR3 DNA is TGTGCCAGCAGCTCCTCGGGACTACGAAACTACAATGAGCAGTTCTTC. This codes for CASSSSGLRNYNEQFF.

The chain links TRBV4-3 to TRBJ2-5, with 9 bases fitting TRBD2. The V gene end was trimmed by 0 bases and the J gene end by 6 bases; junction bases not matched to a gene: 17. The CDR3 has 19 residues. The V gene's germline CDR1 is LGHNA and CDR2 YSLEER. The CDR3 here is CASSQDPRSGGTSRQTQYF. As DNA, the CDR3 is TGCGCCAGCAGCCAAGACCCCAGGAGCGGGGGGACGTCACGGCAGACCCAGTACTTC.

This sequence joins TRBV2 and TRBJ1-1; unclear D gene. Looked up from germline, CDR1 is SNHLY and CDR2 is FYNNEI. The V end was cut by 2 bases, the J end by 0 bases, with 13 bases between. The CDR3 has 16 amino acids. CDR3 nucleotide sequence: TGTGCCAGCAGTGAACTAGGGCAGCCAATGAACACTGAAGCTTTCTTT. Amino acid sequence: CASSELGQPMNTEAFF.

V gene TRBV13 combines with J gene TRBJ2-7, with D perhaps matching TRBD1 (6 bases). Between the trimmed V and J ends, which lost 6 bases and 1 base, there was a span of 16 bases. Germline loops: CDR1 PRHDT, CDR2 FYEKMQ (reference sequence). This CDR3 has 15 amino acids. CDR3 in amino acids: CASRIQGLGSYEQYF. The CDR3, as DNA: TGTGCCAGCAGGATACAGGGCCTGGGTTCCTACGAGCAGTACTTC.

The chain employs TRBV11-3 and TRBJ2-3; 11 bases fit TRBD2. Trimming took 1 base from V and 3 from J; bases not matched to a gene: 3. The CDR3 loop spans 16 amino acids. The germline V gene encodes CDR1 SGHNT and CDR2 YENEEA. The CDR3, as DNA: TGTGCCAGCAGCTTAGGGGCTAGCGGGGGGACAGATACGCAGTATTTT. Translated, it gives CASSLGASGGTDTQYF.

This clone ranks as medium-sized. The V call is TRBV12-5, the J call TRBJ1-1; the D gene is possibly TRBD1 (5 bases). Trimming shortened V by 6 bases and J by 1 base, and 9 bases separated the two germline ends. CDR1 is LGHNT and CDR2 is FRNRAP in the germline V gene. The CDR3 is 13 residues long. CDR3 DNA: TGTGCTAGTGGGTTGACAGCGAACACTGAAGCTTTCTTT. This gives the protein CASGLTANTEAFF.

The chain couples TRBV10-3 to TRBJ1-2, with a tentative D call TRBD1 (6 bases). Deletions cut 4 bases from V and 7 bases from J, with 10 bases between. Germline V CDR1 and CDR2: ENHRY, SYGVKD. This CDR3 is built from 12 residues. The CDR3 bases are TGTGCCATCAGTGGTATGACAGGTGGCTACACCTTC. Translation gives CAISGMTGGYTF.

The chain is built from TRBV2 and TRBJ2-7, with D tentatively TRBD1 or TRBD2 (6 bases each). The CDR3 contains 13 residues. The germline CDR1 and CDR2 sequences are SNHLY and FYNNEI. Trimming pared 6 bases from V and 5 bases from J, leaving 14 bases between. The CDR3 bases are TGTGCCAGCAGGGGACTGGGGGCCCACGAGCAGTACTTC. Translating it yields CASRGLGAHEQYF.

The chain uses TRBV5-1 and TRBJ1-1, with D possibly TRBD1 on 6 matching bases. V was cut by 4 bases and J by 2 bases, with 15 bases left in between. Germline V gene lookup returns CDR1 SGHRS and CDR2 YFSETQ. The CDR3 contains 15 residues. This chain's CDR3 is CASSTGDIPNTEAFF. In DNA, the CDR3 is TGCGCCAGCAGCACTGGGGACATTCCTAACACTGAAGCTTTCTTT.

The J gene is TRBJ2-7, the V gene TRBV30, with TRBD1 identical over 7 bases. Germline V CDR1 and CDR2: GTSNPN, SVGIG (reference sequence). Trimming cost V 2 bases and J 5 bases; bases outside gene matches: 3. CDR3 length: 12 amino acids. CDR3 protein: CAWSQQGNEQYF. DNA of the CDR3: TGTGCCTGGAGTCAACAGGGGAACGAGCAGTACTTC.

V usage is TRBV6-5 and J usage is TRBJ1-2; 9 bases align to TRBD1. Germline V lookup: CDR1 MNHEY, CDR2 SVGAGI. This CDR3 has 13 amino acids. J lost 2 bases, V lost 6 bases, and 1 base had no gene match. In DNA, the CDR3 is TGTGCCAGCAGACAGGGGGCAAACTATGGCTACACCTTC. It encodes CASRQGANYGYTF.

The chain has TRBV7-3 and TRBJ2-2; D is unclear. Germline CDR1 SGHTA, CDR2 FQGTGA. CDR3 size: 13 residues. Trimming left V 5 bases short and J 6 bases short, with 10 bases between. In nucleotides, the CDR3 is TGTGCCAGCAGCCTAAACCACCCCGGGGAGCTGTTTTTT. Its translation: CASSLNHPGELFF.

The gene calls are TRBV7-9 and TRBJ1-2; D not certain. V lost 1 base to trimming and J lost 4 bases, with 13 bases between them. Germline lookup yields CDR1 SEHNR and CDR2 FQNEAQ (reference sequence). The CDR3 covers 15 residues. CDR3 nucleotides: TGTGCCAGCAGCTTAGGTGCGGGGTACGGCTATGGCTACACCTTC. Translation: CASSLGAGYGYGYTF. Full variable domain (missing parts from reference TRBV7-9 and TRBJ1-2): DTGVSQNPRHKITKRGQNVTFRCDPISEHNRLYWYRQTLGQGPEFLTYFQNEAQLEKSRLLSDRFSAERPKGSFSTLEIQRTEQGDSAMYLCASSLGAGYGYGYTFGSGTRLTVV.

The V call is TRBV6-6, the J call TRBJ1-5; unclear D gene. Germline-derived CDR1 and CDR2 are MNHNY and SVGAGI (reference sequence). The CDR3 runs 14 residues. Trimming shortened V by 4 bases and J by 4 bases, and 11 bases separated the two germline ends. The CDR3 DNA follows: TGTGCCAGCAGTTTAGGGCAGATGAATCAGCCCCAGCATTTT. This gives the protein CASSLGQMNQPQHF.

This clone has just a few counts. V and J are TRBV19 and TRBJ1-5, with D unresolved. V was cut by 3 bases and J by 1 base, with 7 bases left in between. CDR3 size: 14 residues. CDR1 and CDR2 (germline): LNHDA, SQIVND (reference sequence). The CDR3 nucleotides read TGTGCCAGTAGTATTTTTTCGAGCAATCAGCCCCAGCATTTT. Translated: CASSIFSSNQPQHF.

The chain joins TRBV5-1 to TRBJ1-2; tentative D call: TRBD1 (6 bases). The CDR3 is made up of 15 amino acids. V was cut by 3 bases and J by 2 bases, with 14 bases left in between. Germline values: CDR1 SGHRS, CDR2 YFSETQ. Written as DNA, the CDR3 is TGCGCCAGCAGCTCCTCGGGGGGACAAAACTATGGCTACACCTTC. Protein product: CASSSSGGQNYGYTF.

The gene calls are TRBV5-5 and TRBJ2-7; possibly TRBD1 for D (5 bases). V shed 3 bases and J shed 5 bases, with 9 bases lying between them. Germline V gene data show CDR1 as SGHKS and CDR2 as YYEKEE (reference sequence). This CDR3 is built from 12 residues. The CDR3 loop is CASSWPGNEQYF. CDR3 bases: TGTGCCAGCAGCTGGCCAGGGAACGAGCAGTACTTC. The entire variable domain, with the rest obtained from reference TRBV5-5 and TRBJ2-7, is as follows: DAGVTQSPTHLIKTRGQQVTLRCSPISGHKSVSWYQQVLGQGPQFIFQYYEKEERGRGNFPDRFSARQFPNYSSELNVNALLLGDSALYLCASSWPGNEQYFGPGTRLTVT.

This clone was counted once. The V gene is TRBV6-1, the J gene TRBJ1-2, with D perhaps matching TRBD1 (5 bases). The CDR3 extends over 15 amino acids. Germline loops: CDR1 MNHNS, CDR2 SASEGT. Trimming removed 2 bases from V and 2 bases from J, with 12 bases in between. Here the CDR3 reads CASSERLDRNYGYTF. Here the CDR3 DNA reads TGTGCCAGCAGTGAACGGTTAGACAGAAACTATGGCTACACCTTC.

The V gene is TRBV2, the J gene TRBJ2-1; 7 nucleotides line up with TRBD1. The V and J ends lost 6 bases and 4 bases, in that order; junction bases with no gene match: 9. Germline assignment: CDR1 SNHLY and CDR2 FYNNEI. The CDR3 consists of 15 residues. CDR3: CASRGDRVGYNEQFF. The CDR3 coding sequence is TGTGCCAGCAGGGGAGACAGGGTCGGGTACAATGAGCAGTTCTTC.

The V call is TRBV28, the J call TRBJ1-4; the D is unclear. From germline, CDR1 is MDHEN and CDR2 SYDVKM. The CDR3 has 12 residues. Trimming left V 3 bases short and J 5 bases short, with 4 bases between. The CDR3 protein is CASSFINEKLFF. The CDR3 DNA follows: TGTGCCAGCAGTTTCATCAATGAAAAACTGTTTTTT.

V usage is TRBV7-2 and J usage is TRBJ2-7; 10 positions agree with TRBD2. The CDR3 is 16 residues long. V lost 5 bases, J lost 2 bases, and 9 bases stayed unmatched. Germline assignment: CDR1 SGHTA and CDR2 FQGNSA. The CDR3 sequence: CASSTSLSGGAYEQYF. Written as DNA, the CDR3 is TGTGCCAGCAGCACCTCGTTAAGCGGGGGGGCCTACGAGCAGTACTTC.

This clone was counted a few times. Written as DNA, the CDR3 is TGTGCCAGCAGCGCTCAGGGAGGGGATTCACCCCTCCACTTT. Translated, it gives CASSAQGGDSPLHF. The rearrangement joins TRBV9 to TRBJ1-6; TRBD1 might be the D (5 bases). The germline V gene encodes CDR1 SGDLS and CDR2 YYNGEE. The CDR3 is 14 amino acids. V was shortened by 3 bases and J by 8 bases, with 12 bases between the two germline ends.

The chain uses TRBV11-3 and TRBJ1-1; a weak D match, TRBD1 (6 bases). Germline values: CDR1 SGHNT, CDR2 YENEEA. V was clipped by 7 bases and J by 0 bases, with 15 bases between them. The CDR3 covers 15 residues. The DNA for the CDR3 is TGTGCCAGCAAGGTGAGAGGGGGTTTGAACACTGAAGCTTTCTTT. Protein: CASKVRGGLNTEAFF.

Remarks on this clone: At the DNA level, this CDR3 is encoded by other sequences in the same sample as well. The rearrangement links TRBV7-9 to TRBJ1-2; D is unclear. The length of the CDR3 is 13 residues. The V end was cut by 1 base, the J end by 3 bases, with 6 bases between. Germline CDR1 is SEHNR and CDR2 is FQNEAQ (reference sequence). The CDR3 DNA follows: TGTGCCAGCAGCTTAGGTGGAGACTATGGCTACACCTTC. This encodes CASSLGGDYGYTF.

The J gene is TRBJ1-3, the V gene TRBV2; D gene uncertain. With 4 bases removed from V and 9 bases from J, the gap between germline ends came to 7 bases. CDR3 length: 11 amino acids. Germline assignment: CDR1 SNHLY and CDR2 FYNNEI. The CDR3 nucleotides read TGTGCCAGCAGTGCAGTCGGCACCATATATTTT. This codes for CASSAVGTIYF.

This clone is a singleton in its sample. CDR3 sequence: CASSQDWGRTYTDTQYF. DNA of the CDR3: TGCGCCAGCAGCCAAGATTGGGGGAGAACGTACACAGATACGCAGTATTTT. The chain employs TRBV4-3 and TRBJ2-3; tentatively, D is TRBD1 or TRBD2 (5 bases each). The CDR3 is 17 amino acids. V lost 0 bases and J 2 bases, leaving 15 bases between the germline ends. Germline CDR1 LGHNA, CDR2 YSLEER.

The V and J genes are TRBV6-5 and TRBJ1-2, with 9 bases matching TRBD1. J gave up 8 bases and V 6 bases, and 13 bases lay outside the gene matches. The CDR3 length is 15 residues. Germline loops: CDR1 MNHEY, CDR2 SVGAGI. The CDR3 DNA follows: TGTGCCAGCAGGAAGGCCGGGACAGGGAACATCGGCTACACCTTC. Translated, it gives CASRKAGTGNIGYTF.

The J gene is TRBJ1-3, the V gene TRBV7-2; 10 bases agree with TRBD1. This CDR3 is built from 17 residues. V trimming: 2 bases; J trimming: 2 bases; junction bases outside the gene matches: 6. From germline, CDR1 is SGHTA and CDR2 FQGNSA. CDR3 in DNA: TGTGCCAGCAGCTTACGGAGACAGGGGGCTCCTGGAAACACCATATATTTT. Translated: CASSLRRQGAPGNTIYF.

The chain recombines TRBV20-1 with TRBJ1-1; D is unresolved. The germline V gene has CDR1 DFQATT and CDR2 SNEGSKA (reference sequence). The CDR3 has 8 residues. The CDR3 spells CSLNKAFF. The CDR3 DNA reads TGCAGCCTAAACAAAGCTTTCTTT.